Each of the 9 T cell receptor beta chains below was sequenced from the same sample in a study of monozygotic twins with inflammatory bowel disease. After re-calling the 5' RACE reads, TCRdb lists one entry per CDR3 protein, DNA absent. In total, the table holds about 330,000 distinct CDR3 sequences. Sequencing was done on a sample of blood. The receptors come from a human donor with ulcerative colitis or Crohn's disease, or a healthy co-twin of an affected twin (not recorded which).

The chain joins TRBV25-1 to TRBJ2-2; TCRdb picks TRBD1, but there is no DNA to check that call. The germline V gene encodes CDR1 MGHDK and CDR2 SYGVNS. The CDR3 covers 16 residues. This chain's CDR3 is CASSPLGLTNTGELFF.

V is TRBV6-1 and J is TRBJ2-2; TCRdb proposes TRBD2, but this gene call is untestable without DNA. CDR3 length: 14 amino acids. Germline-derived CDR1 and CDR2 are MNHNS and SASEGT. The CDR3 region is CASRTGTRSGELFF.

The chain carries TRBV27 and TRBJ1-1; TCRdb proposes TRBD1, but this gene call is untestable without DNA. The V gene's germline CDR1 is MNHEY and CDR2 SMNVEV (reference sequence). This CDR3 is 20 amino acids long. Here the CDR3 reads CASEPKPSLPPGYLNTEAFF.

The V gene is TRBV7-2, the J gene TRBJ2-1; TCRdb calls TRBD1, which cannot be checked without DNA. CDR3 length equals 15 residues. Germline values: CDR1 SGHTA, CDR2 FQGNSA. This CDR3 is CASSLESGSRNEQFF. Full variable domain (remainder filled in from reference TRBV7-2 and TRBJ2-1): GAGVSQSPSNKVTEKGKDVELRCDPISGHTALYWYRQSLGQGLEFLIYFQGNSAPDKSGLPSDRFSAERTGGSVSTLTIQRTQQEDSAVYLCASSLESGSRNEQFFGPGTRLTVL.

V usage is TRBV19 and J usage is TRBJ1-1; TCRdb indicates TRBD1, and absent DNA this call remains unverified. The CDR3 runs to 13 residues. The germline gives CDR1 LNHDA, CDR2 SQIVND (reference sequence). The CDR3: CASSMAPNTEAFF.

The chain couples TRBV5-1 to TRBJ2-3; TCRdb's D call of TRBD2 is untestable without DNA. The CDR3 covers 17 residues. Germline V gene data show CDR1 as SGHRS and CDR2 as YFSETQ. The CDR3 reads CASSLAGRRGSTDTQYF.

Here the CDR3 reads CASSFARTDTQYF. The chain has TRBV5-4 and TRBJ2-3. The length of the CDR3 is 13 residues. Germline V CDR1 and CDR2: SGHNT, YYREEE (reference sequence).

By frequency, this clonotype is medium-sized (0.01 to 0.1%). The chain couples TRBV10-3 to TRBJ2-5. CDR3 length: 13 amino acids. Per the germline V gene, CDR1 is ENHRY and CDR2 is SYGVKD. CDR3 residues: CAISEVSAATQYF.

The gene calls are TRBV5-1 and TRBJ2-2; the D call of TRBD1 rests on TCRdb alone, since no DNA is present to check it. The CDR3 is 15 amino acids. Looked up from germline, CDR1 is SGHRS and CDR2 is YFSETQ. Here the CDR3 reads CASSYGQENTGELFF.